This TCR beta chain was profiled in a study of blood T cell repertoires in COVID-19. Overall study context: PBMCs, B-cell-depleted T cells, or T cells were the source of the cDNA or gDNA that made up the material.

Germline V gives CDR1 MDHEN, CDR2 SYDVKM. Between the trimmed V and J ends, which lost 5 bases and 2 bases, there was a span of 18 bases. This CDR3 is built from 16 residues. Assay used: immunoSEQ multiplex PCR; TCRdb lists only in-frame clones, some missing. The sample has around 250,000 clones; 86% are singletons. V is TRBV28 and J is TRBJ2-5; tentatively, D is TRBD1 (6 bases). The TCR originated in a young man who had recovered from COVID-19. Sequencing used peripheral blood. The CDR3 bases are TGTGCCAGCAGTCCGCCGGTGACAGGTAGACAAGAGACCCAGTACTTC. This sequence encodes CASSPPVTGRQETQYF.